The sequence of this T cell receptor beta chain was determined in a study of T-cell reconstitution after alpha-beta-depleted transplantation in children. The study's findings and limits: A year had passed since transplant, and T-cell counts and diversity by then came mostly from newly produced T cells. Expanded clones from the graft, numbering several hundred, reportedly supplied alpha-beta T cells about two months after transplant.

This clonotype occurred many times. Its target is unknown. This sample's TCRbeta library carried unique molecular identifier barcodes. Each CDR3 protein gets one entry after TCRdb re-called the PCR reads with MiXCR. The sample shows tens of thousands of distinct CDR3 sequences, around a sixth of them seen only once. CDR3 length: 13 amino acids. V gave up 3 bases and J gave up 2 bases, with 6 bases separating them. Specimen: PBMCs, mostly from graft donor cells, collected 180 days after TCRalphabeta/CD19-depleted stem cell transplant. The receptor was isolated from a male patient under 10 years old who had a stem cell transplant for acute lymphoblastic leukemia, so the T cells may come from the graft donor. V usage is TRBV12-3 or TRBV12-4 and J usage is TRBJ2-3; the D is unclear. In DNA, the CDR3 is TGTGCCAGCAGTTTCGGCGACACAGATACGCAGTATTTT. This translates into CASSFGDTDTQYF.